Listed below are T cell receptor beta chains from one sample, sequenced in a study of shared clonotypes between healthy human individuals. Some clones are missing from TCRdb's copy, which holds only in-frame ones; the method was immunoSEQ multiplex PCR. In the table there are about 680,000 clones, 92% of which are singletons. Sequencing used naive CD8+ T cells sorted from blood. These receptors were collected from a man younger than 40 in good health. The CDR3 runs from the conserved cysteine through the conserved F or W.

V: TRBV2
J: TRBJ2-6
CDR3: CASSVGTGGSGANVLTF

V: TRBV19
J: TRBJ2-2
CDR3: CASSPPGLAATGELFF

V: TRBV7-9
J: TRBJ2-7
CDR3: CASSGQGLAESSYEQYF

V: TRBV13
J: TRBJ2-7
CDR3: CASSLWGESSYEQYF

V: TRBV7-9
J: TRBJ2-3
CDR3: CASIRQAAVTDTQYF

V: TRBV7-9
J: TRBJ1-1
CDR3: CASSFGAMNTEAFF

V: TRBV5-6
J: TRBJ2-3
CDR3: CASSFLTSGSTDTQYF

V: TRBV29-1
J: TRBJ2-2
CDR3: CSALDSVTGELFF

V: TRBV29-1
J: NA
CDR3: CSVVQSGYEQYF

V: TRBV18
J: TRBJ2-1
CDR3: CASSLGFPSKSSYNEQFF

V: TRBV25-1
J: TRBJ1-1
CDR3: CASSDVTGGTEAFF

V: TRBV15
J: TRBJ2-1
CDR3: CATSRDRVGTHNEQFF

V: TRBV2
J: TRBJ2-7
CDR3: CASSEGQGSSYEQYF

V: TRBV15
J: TRBJ1-4
CDR3: CATSRVRGLAPNEKLFF

V: TRBV6-6
J: TRBJ2-1
CDR3: CASSYAPTGGNEQFF

V: TRBV18
J: TRBJ2-1
CDR3: CASSLGGGTNNNEQFF

V: TRBV5-1
J: TRBJ2-1
CDR3: CASSFPPAGVLDEQFF

V: TRBV7-9
J: TRBJ2-3
CDR3: CASSLFLSASGRRADTQYF

V: TRBV27
J: TRBJ2-4
CDR3: CASSPALGTEAKNIQYF

V: TRBV7-9
J: TRBJ2-2
CDR3: CASSSITGELFF

V: TRBV7-9
J: TRBJ2-2
CDR3: CASSQQARQGVTGELFF

V: TRBV27
J: TRBJ1-2
CDR3: CASSLAGQGRDGYTF

V: TRBV29-1
J: TRBJ2-1
CDR3: CSLSRQGHYNEQFF

V: TRBV27
J: TRBJ2-7
CDR3: CASSLSVGKPYEQYF

V: TRBV4-1
J: TRBJ2-2
CDR3: CASSLLTSGNTGELFF

V: TRBV4-1
J: TRBJ1-2
CDR3: CASSQVPEGFGYGYTF

V: TRBV7-3
J: TRBJ2-1
CDR3: CASSPYPTSSGDNEQFF

V: TRBV7-2
J: TRBJ2-7
CDR3: CASSGSGRSYEQYF

V: TRBV11-1
J: TRBJ2-5
CDR3: CASSVDGVTQYF

V: TRBV4-2
J: TRBJ2-1
CDR3: CASSPPTTSYNEQFF

V: TRBV4-1
J: TRBJ2-7
CDR3: CASSHGDFGVLEQYF

V: TRBV2
J: TRBJ2-7
CDR3: CASSEVGKANEQYF

V: TRBV7-2
J: TRBJ2-1
CDR3: CASSPRGLAGAISYNEQFF

V: TRBV7-9
J: TRBJ2-7
CDR3: CASSPPSGRASIPYEQYF

V: TRBV7-7
J: TRBJ2-5
CDR3: CASSQIRPGAGSSYETQYF

V: TRBV30
J: TRBJ2-7
CDR3: CAWSARGRPYEQYF

V: TRBV7-9
J: TRBJ2-3
CDR3: CASSLILAGDTQYF

V: TRBV27
J: TRBJ2-3
CDR3: CASSSTGTLPSYF

V: TRBV6-1
J: TRBJ1-2
CDR3: CASRGPQRSGYGYTF

V: TRBV2
J: TRBJ2-1
CDR3: CASKLQIRDFYNEQFF

V: TRBV5-6
J: TRBJ2-3
CDR3: CASSGGLAIPQDTQYF